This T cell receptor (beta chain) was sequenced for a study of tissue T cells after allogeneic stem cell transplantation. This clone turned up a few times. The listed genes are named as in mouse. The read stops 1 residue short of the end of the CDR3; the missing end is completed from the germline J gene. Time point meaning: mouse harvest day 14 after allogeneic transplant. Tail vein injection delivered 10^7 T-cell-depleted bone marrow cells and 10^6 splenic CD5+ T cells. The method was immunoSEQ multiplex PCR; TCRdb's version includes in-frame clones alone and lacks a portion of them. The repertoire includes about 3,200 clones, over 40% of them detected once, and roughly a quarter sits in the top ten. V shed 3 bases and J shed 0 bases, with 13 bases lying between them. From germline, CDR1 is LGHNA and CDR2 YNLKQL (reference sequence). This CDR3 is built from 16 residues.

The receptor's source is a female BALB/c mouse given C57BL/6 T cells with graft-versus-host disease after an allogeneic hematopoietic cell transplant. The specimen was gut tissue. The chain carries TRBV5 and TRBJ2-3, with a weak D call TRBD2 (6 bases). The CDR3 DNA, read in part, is TGTGCCAGCAGCCAGAGACTGGCTCCTAGTGCAGAAACGCTGTAT. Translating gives CASSQRLAPSAETLY. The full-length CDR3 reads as CASSQRLAPSAETLYF.